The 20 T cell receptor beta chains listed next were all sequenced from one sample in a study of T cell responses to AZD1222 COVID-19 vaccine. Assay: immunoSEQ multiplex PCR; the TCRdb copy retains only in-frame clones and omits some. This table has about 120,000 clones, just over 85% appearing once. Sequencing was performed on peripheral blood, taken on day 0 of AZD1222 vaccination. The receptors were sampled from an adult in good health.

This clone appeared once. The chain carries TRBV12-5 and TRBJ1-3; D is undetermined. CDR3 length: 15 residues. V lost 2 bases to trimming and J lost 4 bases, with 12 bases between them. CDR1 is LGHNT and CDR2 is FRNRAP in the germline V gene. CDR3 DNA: TGTGCTAGTGGTTTGCGGAGGCCAGGCGGAAACACCATATATTTT. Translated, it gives CASGLRRPGGNTIYF.

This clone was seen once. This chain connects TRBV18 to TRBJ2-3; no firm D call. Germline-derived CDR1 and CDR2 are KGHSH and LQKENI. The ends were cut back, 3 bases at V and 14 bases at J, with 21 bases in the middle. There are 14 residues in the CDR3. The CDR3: CASSPLSDGDAWYF. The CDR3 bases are TGTGCCAGCTCACCCCTCTCGGACGGCGATGCATGGTATTTT. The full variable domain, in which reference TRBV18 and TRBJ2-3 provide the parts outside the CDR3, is NAGVMQNPRHLVRRRGQEARLRCSPMKGHSHVYWYRQLPEEGLKFMVYLQKENIIDESGMPKERFSAEFPKEGPSILRIQQVVRGDSAAYFCASSPLSDGDAWYFGPGTRLTVL.

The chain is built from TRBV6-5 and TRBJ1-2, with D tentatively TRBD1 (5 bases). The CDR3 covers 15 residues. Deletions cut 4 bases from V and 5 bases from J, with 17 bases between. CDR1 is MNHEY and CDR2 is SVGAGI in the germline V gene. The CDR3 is CASSSPRWGHYGYTF. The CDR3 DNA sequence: TGTGCCAGCAGTTCTCCGCGGTGGGGCCATTATGGCTACACCTTC.

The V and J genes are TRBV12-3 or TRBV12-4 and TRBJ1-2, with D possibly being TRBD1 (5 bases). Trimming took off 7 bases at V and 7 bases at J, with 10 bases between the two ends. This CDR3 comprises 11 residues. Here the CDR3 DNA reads TGTGCCAGCAAAGGGGCGAGTGGCTACACCTTC. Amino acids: CASKGASGYTF.

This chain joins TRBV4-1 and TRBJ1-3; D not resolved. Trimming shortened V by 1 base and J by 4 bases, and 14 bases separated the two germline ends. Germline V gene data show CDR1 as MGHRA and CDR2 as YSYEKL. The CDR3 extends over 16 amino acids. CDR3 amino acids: CASSQGVGSSGNTIYF. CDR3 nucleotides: TGCGCCAGCAGCCAAGGGGTTGGCAGCTCAGGAAACACCATATATTTT.

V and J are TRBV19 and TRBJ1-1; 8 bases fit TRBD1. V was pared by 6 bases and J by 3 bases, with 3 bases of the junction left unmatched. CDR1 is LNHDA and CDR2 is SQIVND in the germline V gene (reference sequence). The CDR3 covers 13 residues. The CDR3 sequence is CASRIQGDTEAFF. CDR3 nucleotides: TGTGCCAGTAGGATACAGGGGGACACTGAAGCTTTCTTT.

For the CDR3, the DNA is TGTGCCAGCAGTTTCGTTCCAGTCTATGGCTACACCTTC. Translated: CASSFVPVYGYTF. This rearrangement joins TRBV28 to TRBJ1-2; no clear D. Germline V lookup: CDR1 MDHEN, CDR2 SYDVKM. The length of the CDR3 is 13 residues. Trimming took off 3 bases at V and 4 bases at J, with 9 bases between the two ends.

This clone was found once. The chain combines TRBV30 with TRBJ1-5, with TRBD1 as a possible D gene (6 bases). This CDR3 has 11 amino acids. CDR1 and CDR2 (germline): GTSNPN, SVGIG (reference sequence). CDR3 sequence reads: CAAGVSQPQHF. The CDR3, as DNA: TGTGCAGCAGGGGTGAGTCAGCCCCAGCATTTT.

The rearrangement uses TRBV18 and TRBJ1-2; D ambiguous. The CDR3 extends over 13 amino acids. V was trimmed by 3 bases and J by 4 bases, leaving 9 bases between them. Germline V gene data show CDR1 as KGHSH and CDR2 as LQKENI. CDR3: CASSPPGSYGYTF. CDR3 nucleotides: TGTGCCAGCTCACCCCCGGGATCCTATGGCTACACCTTC.

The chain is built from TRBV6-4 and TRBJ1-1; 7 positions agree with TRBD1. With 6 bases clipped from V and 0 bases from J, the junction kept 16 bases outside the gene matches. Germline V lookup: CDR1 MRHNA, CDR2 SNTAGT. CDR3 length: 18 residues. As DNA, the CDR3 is TGTGCCAGCAGCGATCGACAGGGTTCGACGGGGTTGAACACTGAAGCTTTCTTT. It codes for CASSDRQGSTGLNTEAFF.

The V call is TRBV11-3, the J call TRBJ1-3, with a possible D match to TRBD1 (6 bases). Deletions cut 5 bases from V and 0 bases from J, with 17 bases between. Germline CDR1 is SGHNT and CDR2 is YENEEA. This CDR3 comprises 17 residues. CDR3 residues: CASSLPSQGYSGNTIYF. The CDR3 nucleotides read TGTGCCAGCAGCCTCCCGTCACAGGGATACTCTGGAAACACCATATATTTT.

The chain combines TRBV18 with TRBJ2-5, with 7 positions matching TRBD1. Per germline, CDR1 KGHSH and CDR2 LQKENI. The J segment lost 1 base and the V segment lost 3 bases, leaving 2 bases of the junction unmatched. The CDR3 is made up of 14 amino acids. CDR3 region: CASSPGQAQETQYF. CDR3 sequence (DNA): TGTGCCAGCTCACCTGGACAGGCCCAAGAGACCCAGTACTTC.

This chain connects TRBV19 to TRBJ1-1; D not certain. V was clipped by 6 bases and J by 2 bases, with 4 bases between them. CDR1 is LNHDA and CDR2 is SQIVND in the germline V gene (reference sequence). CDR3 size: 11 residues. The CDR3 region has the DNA TGTGCCAGTAGGGCTAACACTGAAGCTTTCTTT. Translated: CASRANTEAFF. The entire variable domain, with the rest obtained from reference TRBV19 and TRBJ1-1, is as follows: DGGITQSPKYLFRKEGQNVTLSCEQNLNHDAMYWYRQDPGQGLRLIYYSQIVNDFQKGDIAEGYSVSREKKESFPLTVTSAQKNPTAFYLCASRANTEAFFGQGTRLTVV.

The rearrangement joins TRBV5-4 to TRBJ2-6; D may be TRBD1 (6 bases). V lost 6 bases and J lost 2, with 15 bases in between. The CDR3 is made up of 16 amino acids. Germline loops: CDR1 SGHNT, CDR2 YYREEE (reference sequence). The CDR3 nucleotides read TGTGCCAGCAATGGGGGCGCGAGGGCTGGGGCCAACGTCCTGACTTTC. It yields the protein CASNGGARAGANVLTF.

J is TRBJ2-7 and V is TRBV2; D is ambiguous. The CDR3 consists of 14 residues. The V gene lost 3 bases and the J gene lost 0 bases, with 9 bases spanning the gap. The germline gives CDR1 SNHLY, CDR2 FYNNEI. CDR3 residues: CASSEGTFSYEQYF. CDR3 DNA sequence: TGTGCCAGCAGTGAGGGAACTTTCTCCTACGAGCAGTACTTC.

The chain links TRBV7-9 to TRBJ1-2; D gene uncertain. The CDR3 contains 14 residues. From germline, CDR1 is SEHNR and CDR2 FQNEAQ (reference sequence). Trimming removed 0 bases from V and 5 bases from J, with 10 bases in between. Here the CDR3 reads CASSLAVDLYGYTF. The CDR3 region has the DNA TGTGCCAGCAGCTTAGCAGTGGATCTTTATGGCTACACCTTC.

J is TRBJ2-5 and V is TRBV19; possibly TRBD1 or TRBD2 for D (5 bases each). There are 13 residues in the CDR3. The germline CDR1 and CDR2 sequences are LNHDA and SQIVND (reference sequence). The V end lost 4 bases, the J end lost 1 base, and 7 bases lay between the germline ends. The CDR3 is CASSTGAQETQYF. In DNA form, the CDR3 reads TGTGCCAGTAGTACCGGGGCCCAAGAGACCCAGTACTTC.

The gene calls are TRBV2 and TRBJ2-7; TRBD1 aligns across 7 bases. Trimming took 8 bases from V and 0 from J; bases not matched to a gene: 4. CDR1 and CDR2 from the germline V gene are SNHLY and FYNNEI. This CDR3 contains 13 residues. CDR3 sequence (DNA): TGTGCCAGCGGGACAGTAAGCTCCTACGAGCAGTACTTC. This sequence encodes CASGTVSSYEQYF.

The CDR3 DNA follows: TGTGCCAGCAGGAGGCCGGGCAGGGACACCTACGAGCAGTACTTC. It encodes CASRRPGRDTYEQYF. The chain employs TRBV2 and TRBJ2-7; a possible D gene is TRBD1 (6 bases). The CDR3 sequence is 15 residues long. CDR1 SNHLY and CDR2 FYNNEI come from the germline V gene. V was pared by 6 bases and J by 2 bases, with 17 bases between.

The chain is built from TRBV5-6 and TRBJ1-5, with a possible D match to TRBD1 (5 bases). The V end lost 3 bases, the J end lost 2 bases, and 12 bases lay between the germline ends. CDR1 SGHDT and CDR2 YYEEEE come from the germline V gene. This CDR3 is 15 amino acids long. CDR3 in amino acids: CASSWKGPGNQPQHF. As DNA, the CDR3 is TGTGCCAGCAGCTGGAAGGGGCCGGGCAATCAGCCCCAGCATTTT.